The 22 T cell receptor beta chains listed next were all sequenced from one sample in a study of siplizumab effects on memory and regulatory T cells. Clones were sequenced by immunoSEQ multiplex PCR, and TCRdb holds only the in-frame ones, with some missing. The repertoire holds approximately 94,000 clones, with over 85% as singletons. Sequencing was performed on CD8+ T cells sorted from blood. These receptors were collected from a human donor in good health.

The J gene is TRBJ1-2, the V gene TRBV13; tentative D call: TRBD1 (6 bases). Trimming removed 3 bases from V and 1 base from J, with 12 bases in between. Germline V gene lookup returns CDR1 PRHDT and CDR2 FYEKMQ (reference sequence). This CDR3 is 15 amino acids long. CDR3 sequence (DNA): TGTGCCAGCAGCTTTAACAGGGCGGGTAACTATGGCTACACCTTC. This codes for CASSFNRAGNYGYTF.

The V call is TRBV5-6, the J call TRBJ2-1; 7 bases line up with TRBD1. V shed 4 bases, J shed 0 bases, and the junction held 4 bases outside the gene matches. The CDR3 loop spans 15 amino acids. The germline CDR1 and CDR2 sequences are SGHDT and YYEEEE. The CDR3, as DNA: TGTGCCAGCAGCCCGGGACAGAGCTCCTACAATGAGCAGTTCTTC. It codes for CASSPGQSSYNEQFF. The complete variable domain, with remaining parts taken from reference TRBV5-6 and TRBJ2-1, reads DAGVTQSPTHLIKTRGQQVTLRCSPKSGHDTVSWYQQALGQGPQFIFQYYEEEERQRGNFPDRFSGHQFPNYSSELNVNALLLGDSALYLCASSPGQSSYNEQFFGPGTRLTVL.

The V gene is TRBV11-3, the J gene TRBJ2-1; D is perhaps TRBD1 or TRBD2 (5 bases each). The V gene's germline CDR1 is SGHNT and CDR2 YENEEA. The CDR3 length is 14 residues. V was shortened by 4 bases and J by 5 bases, with 12 bases between the two germline ends. CDR3 loop: CASSSRDLHNEQFF. In DNA, the CDR3 is TGTGCCAGCAGCTCCCGGGACCTACACAATGAGCAGTTCTTC.

The CDR3 spells CASSPPENTEAFF. For the CDR3, the DNA is TGTGCCAGCTCACCCCCGGAAAACACTGAAGCTTTCTTT. The chain has TRBV18 and TRBJ1-1; D not resolved. The CDR3 has 13 residues. V lost 3 bases, J lost 2 bases, and 7 bases lay in between. Germline CDR1 and CDR2: KGHSH and LQKENI.

For this clone: Additional DNA sequences in this sample encode the identical CDR3. The chain carries TRBV6-5 and TRBJ2-1, with TRBD1 matching over 8 bases. Germline-derived CDR1 and CDR2 are MNHEY and SVGAGI. J lost 3 bases, V lost 2 bases, and 0 bases had no gene match. CDR3 length: 14 residues. The CDR3 DNA reads as TGTGCCAGCAGTTACGGACAGGGCTACAATGAGCAGTTCTTC. Protein product: CASSYGQGYNEQFF.

J is TRBJ1-6 and V is TRBV30; D call uncertain. CDR1 is GTSNPN and CDR2 is SVGIG in the germline V gene (reference sequence). This CDR3 comprises 15 residues. V was pared by 1 base and J by 9 bases, with 16 bases between. The CDR3 bases are TGTGCCTGGAGTGGAGAGAACCGTTTAATTTCACCCCTCCACTTT. Encoded protein: CAWSGENRLISPLHF.

This clone was counted a single time. J is TRBJ2-3 and V is TRBV4-1, with D tentatively TRBD1 (5 bases). Germline V CDR1 and CDR2: MGHRA, YSYEKL. V was pared by 1 base and J by 2 bases, with 10 bases between. There are 15 residues in the CDR3. DNA for the CDR3: TGCGCCAGCAGCCAAGGACAGCAATACACAGATACGCAGTATTTT. This sequence encodes CASSQGQQYTDTQYF.

The J gene is TRBJ2-5, the V gene TRBV11-3; D is undetermined. V was pared by 0 bases and J by 2 bases, with 7 bases between. The germline V gene encodes CDR1 SGHNT and CDR2 YENEEA. The CDR3 length is 14 residues. Here the CDR3 reads CASSLDQEQETQYF. The CDR3 DNA follows: TGTGCCAGCAGCTTAGATCAAGAACAAGAGACCCAGTACTTC.

V usage is TRBV7-9 and J usage is TRBJ2-7; 9 bases fit TRBD2. The V segment lost 6 bases and the J segment 6 bases; nucleotides outside the gene matches: 15. Per germline, CDR1 SEHNR and CDR2 FQNEAQ (reference sequence). This CDR3 has 16 residues. CDR3 DNA: TGTGCCAGCAGGGCCTGGGCTAGCGGGATGGAAAGCGAGCAGTACTTC. It translates to CASRAWASGMESEQYF.

The chain joins TRBV10-1 to TRBJ2-3; TRBD2 matches at 8 bases. The CDR3 length is 15 residues. In germline, CDR1 is WNHNN, CDR2 SYGVQD (reference sequence). The V gene end was trimmed by 0 bases and the J gene end by 6 bases; junction bases not matched to a gene: 5. CDR3 sequence reads: CASSESTGGPDTQYF. In nucleotides, the CDR3 is TGCGCCAGCAGTGAGTCCACGGGGGGGCCCGATACGCAGTATTTT.

This clone was recorded only once. The genes are TRBV4-2 and TRBJ2-7; 10 bases fit TRBD2. The CDR3 sequence is 15 residues long. Trimming removed 4 bases from V and 4 bases from J; junction bases left unmatched: 7. CDR1 is LGHNA and CDR2 is YNFKEQ in the germline V gene. CDR3 sequence: CASSPYLAGVYEQYF. In nucleotides, the CDR3 is TGTGCCAGCAGCCCGTACCTAGCGGGAGTGTACGAGCAGTACTTC.

The rearrangement uses TRBV29-1 and TRBJ1-2; TRBD1 might be the D (6 bases). The CDR3 is made up of 12 amino acids. The V end was cut by 3 bases, the J end by 7 bases, with 12 bases between. CDR1 and CDR2 (germline): SQVTM, ANQGSEA. The CDR3 sequence: CSVEDSSGGYTF. CDR3 nucleotides: TGCAGCGTTGAGGACAGTTCGGGTGGCTACACCTTC.

The chain carries TRBV2 and TRBJ1-1; 8 bases agree with TRBD1. The germline V gene has CDR1 SNHLY and CDR2 FYNNEI. The J segment lost 2 bases and the V segment lost 6 bases, leaving 5 bases of the junction unmatched. The CDR3 totals 14 residues. The CDR3 nucleotides read TGTGCCAGCAGCGACAGGGGTTTCAACACTGAAGCTTTCTTT. Encoded protein: CASSDRGFNTEAFF.

The rearrangement links TRBV6-5 to TRBJ2-2, with D perhaps matching TRBD1 or TRBD2 (5 bases each). In germline, CDR1 is MNHEY, CDR2 SVGAGI. V shed 2 bases and J shed 7 bases, with 8 bases lying between them. The CDR3 sequence is 13 residues long. The CDR3 coding sequence is TGTGCCAGCAGTTACGGGGGTGGCGGGGAGCTGTTTTTT. Translation gives CASSYGGGGELFF.

The chain uses TRBV6-1 and TRBJ1-4; 9 nucleotides line up with TRBD1. Germline V gene lookup returns CDR1 MNHNS and CDR2 SASEGT. This CDR3 has 16 residues. The V and J ends lost 3 bases and 8 bases, in that order; junction bases with no gene match: 10. CDR3 in amino acids: CASSEKHRGLREKLFF. DNA of the CDR3: TGTGCCAGCAGTGAGAAACACAGGGGGCTGAGGGAAAAACTGTTTTTT.

The V call is TRBV5-6, the J call TRBJ1-6; 9 nucleotides line up with TRBD1. The V gene's germline CDR1 is SGHDT and CDR2 YYEEEE. This CDR3 comprises 15 residues. J gave up 9 bases and V 4 bases, and 8 bases lay outside the gene matches. CDR3 in amino acids: CASSVAGTGSSPLHF. As DNA, the CDR3 is TGTGCCAGCAGCGTCGCCGGGACAGGGAGTTCACCCCTCCACTTT.

The rearrangement uses TRBV7-9 and TRBJ2-2, with 10 bases matching TRBD1. V lost 4 bases to trimming and J lost 6 bases; unmatched junction nucleotides: 5. Germline assignment: CDR1 SEHNR and CDR2 FQNEAQ (reference sequence). The CDR3 contains 15 residues. The DNA for the CDR3 is TGTGCCAGCAGCTCAGGGACAGGGGATTCCGGGGAGCTGTTTTTT. Its translation is CASSSGTGDSGELFF. The full variable domain, in which reference TRBV7-9 and TRBJ2-2 provide the parts outside the CDR3, is DTGVSQNPRHKITKRGQNVTFRCDPISEHNRLYWYRQTLGQGPEFLTYFQNEAQLEKSRLLSDRFSAERPKGSFSTLEIQRTEQGDSAMYLCASSSGTGDSGELFFGEGSRLTVL.

This chain links TRBV30 with TRBJ1-6; TRBD1 matches at 9 bases. With 2 bases clipped from V and 10 bases from J, the junction kept 6 bases outside the gene matches. Germline CDR1 is GTSNPN and CDR2 is SVGIG (reference sequence). The CDR3 extends over 14 amino acids. CDR3 residues: CAWSLSGQGSPLHF. The DNA of the CDR3 is TGTGCCTGGAGTCTTTCCGGACAGGGGTCACCCCTCCACTTT. Looking up the rest from reference TRBV30 and TRBJ1-6 gives the full variable domain: SQTIHQWPATLVQPVGSPLSLECTVEGTSNPNLYWYRQAAGRGLQLLFYSVGIGQISSEVPQNLSASRPQDRQFILSSKKLLLSDSGFYLCAWSLSGQGSPLHFGNGTRLTVT.

The chain links TRBV5-4 to TRBJ2-7; 7 nucleotides line up with TRBD1. V lost 4 bases to trimming and J lost 3 bases; unmatched junction nucleotides: 13. The CDR3 is 16 residues long. CDR1 is SGHNT, CDR2 YYREEE, per germline (reference sequence). For the CDR3, the DNA is TGTGCCAGCAGCCAAACGACAGGGTCTTTCGGCTACGAGCAGTACTTC. Translated: CASSQTTGSFGYEQYF.

The genes are TRBV13 and TRBJ1-2; a possible D gene is TRBD1 (5 bases). CDR1 and CDR2 from the germline V gene are PRHDT and FYEKMQ (reference sequence). The CDR3 contains 17 residues. V was cut by 5 bases and J by 4 bases, with 23 bases left in between. Here the CDR3 DNA reads TGTGCCAGCAGCGCGCGGGACTCGCTAAGTCGGGGCTATGGCTACACCTTC. Residues: CASSARDSLSRGYGYTF.

The chain carries TRBV2 and TRBJ2-4, with TRBD2 matching 7 bases. V shed 8 bases and J 7 bases; nucleotides not matched to a gene: 17. The CDR3 runs 16 residues. Germline values: CDR1 SNHLY, CDR2 FYNNEI. The chain's CDR3 is CASENSNWEGQNIQYF. The CDR3 DNA follows: TGTGCCAGCGAGAATAGCAATTGGGAGGGCCAGAACATTCAGTACTTC.

V is TRBV7-9 and J is TRBJ2-1; possible D gene TRBD2, 5 bases. V was pared by 8 bases and J by 7 bases, with 24 bases between. The CDR3 is 16 residues long. The germline V gene encodes CDR1 SEHNR and CDR2 FQNEAQ (reference sequence). The CDR3 coding sequence is TGTGCCAGCGTGGACTCGAGCGGAATGGAGCGGAATGAGCAGTTCTTC. This gives the protein CASVDSSGMERNEQFF.